These 10 T cell receptor beta chains came from one sample sequenced in a study of shared clonotypes between healthy human individuals. Clones were read by immunoSEQ multiplex PCR, and TCRdb kept only the in-frame ones, dropping some. The table shows around 650,000 clones, with about 95% occurring only once. As defined, naive CD8 cells were CD45RO-negative and positively selected for CCR7, with terminally differentiated effector memory CD45RA+ cells excluded. Input material: naive CD8+ T cells sorted from blood. The receptors here all came from a woman aged 25 to 39 in good health.

The chain carries TRBV5-6 and TRBJ1-1; no reliable D call. CDR3 length: 13 residues. Trimming took off 5 bases at V and 1 base at J, with 9 bases between the two ends. CDR1 is SGHDT and CDR2 is YYEEEE in the germline V gene. This CDR3 is CASSPGPNTEAFF. The CDR3 DNA reads as TGTGCCAGCAGTCCCGGGCCGAACACTGAAGCTTTCTTT.

The chain joins TRBV19 to TRBJ2-7; D remains ambiguous. CDR3 length equals 23 residues. The V gene lost 5 bases and the J gene lost 0 bases, with 38 bases spanning the gap. From germline, CDR1 is LNHDA and CDR2 SQIVND (reference sequence). The CDR3 is CASSVDLGPVVVTDSFNSYEQYF. Written as DNA, the CDR3 is TGTGCCAGTAGTGTTGATTTAGGTCCGGTCGTTGTCACCGACTCGTTTAACTCCTACGAGCAGTACTTC.

This clone was detected a few times. The chain recombines TRBV6-1 with TRBJ1-5, with D unresolved. The CDR3 runs to 13 residues. Trimming took off 6 bases at V and 8 bases at J, with 14 bases between the two ends. Germline V lookup: CDR1 MNHNS, CDR2 SASEGT. In nucleotides, the CDR3 is TGTGCCAGCAGAGAACAGAGTTGGGAGCCCCAGCATTTT. This translates into CASREQSWEPQHF.

J is TRBJ2-7 and V is TRBV19; TRBD2 matches at 8 bases. Germline V CDR1 and CDR2: LNHDA, SQIVND (reference sequence). The CDR3 is made up of 13 amino acids. The J segment lost 4 bases and the V segment lost 4 bases, leaving 3 bases of the junction unmatched. Written as DNA, the CDR3 is TGTGCCAGTAGTAGGACTAGCATGTACGAGCAGTACTTC. Protein product: CASSRTSMYEQYF.

Regarding this clone: This sample includes further DNA sequences coding for the same CDR3. The chain joins TRBV27 to TRBJ2-7; 7 bases fit TRBD2. V lost 1 base, J lost 6 bases, and 6 bases stayed unmatched. The CDR3 runs 14 residues. Germline V gene lookup returns CDR1 MNHEY and CDR2 SMNVEV (reference sequence). CDR3: CASSLLAGAGEQYF. In DNA, the CDR3 is TGTGCCAGCAGTTTATTGGCGGGAGCGGGCGAGCAGTACTTC.

This chain connects TRBV5-1 to TRBJ2-7; 13 nucleotides line up with TRBD2. The J segment lost 5 bases and the V segment lost 2 bases, leaving 10 bases of the junction unmatched. The CDR3 totals 17 residues. CDR1 is SGHRS and CDR2 is YFSETQ in the germline V gene. The CDR3 reads CASSFGLAGVTVHEQYF. As DNA, the CDR3 is TGCGCCAGCAGCTTCGGACTAGCGGGAGTGACAGTCCACGAGCAGTACTTC.

The chain joins TRBV4-1 to TRBJ2-7; 16 positions agree with TRBD2. Germline CDR1 reads MGHRA; CDR2 reads YSYEKL. With V trimmed by 4 bases and J by 2 bases, 8 bases remained unmatched. The CDR3 sequence is 18 residues long. The CDR3 protein is CASSPVAGTSGRAYEQYF. The CDR3 coding sequence is TGCGCCAGCAGCCCCGTAGCCGGGACTAGCGGGAGGGCCTACGAGCAGTACTTC.

V is TRBV18 and J is TRBJ1-2; no reliable D call. Germline assignment: CDR1 KGHSH and CDR2 LQKENI. The CDR3 is 12 amino acids. V was trimmed by 2 bases and J by 4 bases, leaving 5 bases between them. In DNA form, the CDR3 reads TGTGCCAGCTCACCAACGGGCTATGGCTACACCTTC. It encodes CASSPTGYGYTF.

This sequence joins TRBV2 and TRBJ1-5; 9 bases match TRBD1. The CDR3 loop spans 17 amino acids. CDR1 and CDR2 (germline): SNHLY, FYNNEI. The V gene end was trimmed by 6 bases and the J gene end by 4 bases; junction bases not matched to a gene: 13. CDR3 sequence (DNA): TGTGCCAGCAGGGCGAAACAGGGGGCGCGGGTAAATCAGCCCCAGCATTTT. Translating gives CASRAKQGARVNQPQHF. The entire variable domain, with the rest obtained from reference TRBV2 and TRBJ1-5, is as follows: EPEVTQTPSHQVTQMGQEVILRCVPISNHLYFYWYRQILGQKVEFLVSFYNNEISEKSEIFDDQFSVERPDGSNFTLKIRSTKLEDSAMYFCASRAKQGARVNQPQHFGDGTRLSIL.

The chain is built from TRBV7-9 and TRBJ1-5, with a possible D match to TRBD1 (5 bases). CDR1 and CDR2 (germline): SEHNR, FQNEAQ (reference sequence). V gave up 2 bases and J gave up 1 base, with 6 bases separating them. This CDR3 comprises 14 residues. CDR3 DNA sequence: TGTGCCAGCAGCTTACCAGGGAGCAATCAGCCCCAGCATTTT. Translating it yields CASSLPGSNQPQHF.